This T cell receptor (beta chain) stems from a study of T-cell reconstitution after alpha-beta-depleted transplantation in children. Study findings and constraints: Several hundred graft clones that had expanded were reportedly the source of alpha-beta T cells about two months after transplant.

In this sample, this clonotype turned up many times. Its specificity is unknown. V gave up 4 bases and J gave up 7 bases, with 8 bases separating them. The CDR3 sequence is 12 residues long. Germline-derived CDR1 and CDR2 are MDHEN and SYDVKM. A TCRbeta library incorporating unique molecular identifiers was prepared. One entry per CDR3 protein, called by TCRdb with MiXCR from the PCR reads. The table has 220,000 or so distinct CDR3 sequences, approximately 8.9% seen once. The sample consisted of PBMCs, mostly from graft donor cells, taken 180 days after TCRalphabeta/CD19-depleted stem cell transplant. This receptor was taken from a male patient younger than 18 who had a stem cell transplant for acute lymphoblastic leukemia, so the T cells may come from the graft donor. The chain is built from TRBV28 and TRBJ2-1, with D unclear. The CDR3 sequence is CASSYSWNEQFF. The DNA of the CDR3 is TGTGCCAGCAGTTATAGTTGGAATGAGCAGTTCTTC.